This entry lists 19 T cell receptor beta chains sequenced from one sample in a study of T cells in Graves' hyperthyroidism and ophthalmopathy (dated by TCRdb to about 2019). Receptor libraries were prepared by multiplex PCR. Sequenced on an Illumina HiSeq 2000. TCR beta CDR3 regions were amplified from RNA transcripts. The first round of RT-PCR for the TCR CDR3 was performed with the HTBI primer set and the Qiagen OneStep RT-PCR kit. The public reads were reprocessed in TCRdb via fastp at Q25 and MiXCR, keeping in-frame beta chains. A single entry per CDR3 protein holds the most common genes and DNA from its merged rows. In this sample the table shows around 300,000 distinct CDR3 sequences, approximately 12% of which occur a single time. The ten largest account for almost 8% of the sample. Sequencing was done on a sample of blood. These receptors were obtained from a woman in her twenties or thirties with Graves' hyperthyroidism that later progressed to Graves' ophthalmopathy.

In its sample, this clonotype was seen many times. This rearrangement joins TRBV30 to TRBJ1-1; D is possibly TRBD1 (6 bases). V dropped 1 base and J dropped 5 bases, with 11 bases sitting between them. The germline V gene has CDR1 GTSNPN and CDR2 SVGIG (reference sequence). This CDR3 has 13 amino acids. The CDR3 nucleotides are TGTGCCTGGAGTGCGACCGACAGGACTGAAGCTTTCTTT. Its protein is CAWSATDRTEAFF.

In the case of this clonotype: A read error is possible here, since a much larger clone lies one base away. The chain has TRBV20-1 and TRBJ1-1; D remains unclear. The V gene's germline CDR1 is DFQATT and CDR2 SNEGSKA (reference sequence). Trimming removed 4 bases from V and 0 bases from J, with 6 bases in between. CDR3 length: 12 amino acids. The CDR3 sequence: CSAMVMNTEAFF. The CDR3 bases are TGCAGTGCTATGGTGATGAACACTGAAGCTTTCTTT.

This clonotype has ten or more counts. V is TRBV7-2 and J is TRBJ2-1, with 7 bases identical to TRBD2. Germline loops: CDR1 SGHTA, CDR2 FQGNSA. This CDR3 is 15 amino acids long. The V gene end was trimmed by 5 bases and the J gene end by 0 bases; junction bases not matched to a gene: 4. In DNA, the CDR3 is TGTGCCAGCAGCCGGGACTACAGCTCCTACAATGAGCAGTTCTTC. Translated: CASSRDYSSYNEQFF. Combining the CDR3 with reference TRBV7-2 and TRBJ2-1 gives the whole variable domain GAGVSQSPSNKVTEKGKDVELRCDPISGHTALYWYRQSLGQGLEFLIYFQGNSAPDKSGLPSDRFSAERTGGSVSTLTIQRTQQEDSAVYLCASSRDYSSYNEQFFGPGTRLTVL.

This clonotype was detected ten times or more. This rearrangement joins TRBV20-1 to TRBJ2-7, with D possibly matching TRBD1 (6 bases). Per germline, CDR1 DFQATT and CDR2 SNEGSKA (reference sequence). This CDR3 has 15 residues. V was clipped by 4 bases and J by 0 bases, with 16 bases between them. The CDR3 nucleotides read TGCAGTGCTATCTCCGGGACAAAAAGCTCCTACGAGCAGTACTTC. Translating it yields CSAISGTKSSYEQYF.

This clonotype was observed a few times. This could be a read error, since a much larger clone is one nucleotide away. The chain combines TRBV24-1 with TRBJ1-2, with a weak D call TRBD1 (6 bases). The CDR3 sequence is 15 residues long. V lost 2 bases and J lost 4, with 13 bases in between. Germline V gene lookup returns CDR1 KGHDR and CDR2 SFDVKD. CDR3 DNA: TGTGCCACCAGTGATTCAGGGGCAGGGAGCTATGGCTACACCTTC. The encoded protein is CATSDSGAGSYGYTF.

The chain recombines TRBV27 with TRBJ2-7; TRBD2 matches at 7 bases. Trimming took 8 bases from V and 0 from J; bases not matched to a gene: 10. Germline loops: CDR1 MNHEY, CDR2 SMNVEV (reference sequence). This CDR3 contains 15 residues. Here the CDR3 DNA reads TGTGCCAGCTCCTGGGCTAGCGGTTTCTCCTACGAGCAGTACTTC. Protein sequence: CASSWASGFSYEQYF.

The chain carries TRBV2 and TRBJ1-1; TRBD1 is a possible D gene (5 bases). V was pared by 8 bases and J by 1 base, with 11 bases between. CDR1 and CDR2 from the germline V gene are SNHLY and FYNNEI. The CDR3 contains 13 residues. CDR3 DNA sequence: TGTGCCAGCGGGAGGGACGGGAACACTGAAGCTTTCTTT. Amino acids: CASGRDGNTEAFF.

This clonotype was observed a few times. V is TRBV20-1 and J is TRBJ2-2, with D tentatively TRBD1 (7 bases). The CDR3 consists of 15 residues. Per the germline V gene, CDR1 is DFQATT and CDR2 is SNEGSKA (reference sequence). The V and J ends lost 5 bases and 6 bases respectively, with 19 bases between them. The CDR3 spells CSAGGLRGPSGELFF. The CDR3 nucleotides are TGCAGTGCTGGGGGACTGAGGGGGCCCTCCGGGGAGCTGTTTTTT.

The genes are TRBV10-3 and TRBJ2-7, with D perhaps assigned TRBD1 or TRBD2 (7 bases each). The germline CDR1 and CDR2 sequences are ENHRY and SYGVKD. This CDR3 has 14 amino acids. Trimming cost V 4 bases and J 3 bases, with 13 bases left between them. The CDR3 DNA follows: TGTGCCATCAGTGGGTCAGGGGGGGGCTACGAGCAGTACTTC. It encodes CAISGSGGGYEQYF.

This clonotype was seen more than once but under ten times. The chain combines TRBV9 with TRBJ1-4, with no clear D. The CDR3 runs 14 residues. Germline V gene lookup returns CDR1 SGDLS and CDR2 YYNGEE. Trimming stripped 3 bases from V and 7 bases from J, with 13 bases between. The CDR3: CASSARAGSEKLFF. The CDR3, as DNA: TGTGCCAGCAGCGCCCGAGCGGGCAGTGAAAAACTGTTTTTT.

There are many counts of this clonotype. V usage is TRBV20-1 and J usage is TRBJ2-1; the D gene could be TRBD1 or TRBD2 (5 bases each). V was pared by 5 bases and J by 9 bases, with 23 bases between. Germline assignment: CDR1 DFQATT and CDR2 SNEGSKA (reference sequence). The CDR3 has 15 residues. DNA of the CDR3: TGCAGTGCTTTACGGGACCCAAGCTTGGTAGGTGAGCAGTTCTTC. This encodes CSALRDPSLVGEQFF.

This clonotype came up many times. V and J are TRBV6-1 and TRBJ1-6; the D is unclear. CDR1 and CDR2 from the germline V gene are MNHNS and SASEGT. With 6 bases removed from V and 14 bases from J, the gap between germline ends came to 11 bases. CDR3 length: 11 residues. In nucleotides, the CDR3 is TGTGCCAGCAGGTTGGCGGGAACCCTCCACTTT. It is translated as CASRLAGTLHF.

This clonotype was detected ten times or more. The chain uses TRBV12-3 or TRBV12-4 and TRBJ2-1; 8 bases agree with TRBD2. With 6 bases clipped from V and 9 bases from J, the junction kept 13 bases outside the gene matches. This CDR3 has 15 amino acids. As DNA, the CDR3 is TGTGCCAGCAGCCCAGCGGGGCGGGAGGCAGGTGAGCAGTTCTTC. This gives the protein CASSPAGREAGEQFF.

This clonotype has a count of ten or more. The chain employs TRBV2 and TRBJ2-1; D might be TRBD2 (5 bases). CDR1 and CDR2 from the germline V gene are SNHLY and FYNNEI. V was cut by 5 bases and J by 2 bases, with 7 bases left in between. CDR3 length: 13 residues. DNA for the CDR3: TGTGCCAGCAGTACCGGGGCCTACAATGAGCAGTTCTTC. Translation: CASSTGAYNEQFF.

This clonotype was detected ten times or more. As DNA, the CDR3 is TGCGCCAGCAGCCATGAGCGGGGGTCCTACGAGCAGTACTTC. Translation: CASSHERGSYEQYF. This chain joins TRBV4-1 and TRBJ2-7; TRBD2 aligns across 8 bases. Germline V CDR1 and CDR2: MGHRA, YSYEKL. The CDR3 extends over 14 amino acids. V shed 3 bases, J shed 1 base, and the junction held 2 bases outside the gene matches.

The chain recombines TRBV4-1 with TRBJ2-1; D ambiguous. CDR1 and CDR2 from the germline V gene are MGHRA and YSYEKL. The CDR3 totals 15 residues. V lost 0 bases, J lost 7 bases, and 13 bases lay in between. The CDR3 loop reads CASSQDRLVGNEQFF. In DNA, the CDR3 is TGCGCCAGCAGCCAAGATCGTCTAGTCGGAAATGAGCAGTTCTTC.

This clonotype was seen at least ten times. J is TRBJ1-1 and V is TRBV6-1; the D gene is possibly TRBD1 (6 bases). This CDR3 has 15 residues. CDR1 is MNHNS, CDR2 SASEGT, per germline. The V end lost 5 bases, the J end lost 0 bases, and 13 bases lay between the germline ends. CDR3 sequence reads: CASSSPGAMNTEAFF. The CDR3 coding sequence is TGTGCCAGCAGTTCCCCAGGGGCTATGAACACTGAAGCTTTCTTT.

This clonotype was observed many times. This rearrangement joins TRBV6-1 to TRBJ2-2; 10 nucleotides align to TRBD2. V was clipped by 2 bases and J by 5 bases; unmatched bases: 5. The CDR3 totals 16 residues. CDR1 is MNHNS, CDR2 SASEGT, per germline. CDR3 sequence reads: CASSEKLAGRTGELFF. The CDR3 nucleotides are TGTGCCAGCAGTGAAAAACTAGCGGGAAGGACCGGGGAGCTGTTTTTT.

This clonotype has ten or more counts. This chain connects TRBV11-2 to TRBJ2-1; 13 positions agree with TRBD2. The trim removed 3 bases at V and 8 bases at J, leaving 1 base unmatched. The CDR3 has 14 amino acids. Germline loops: CDR1 SGHAT, CDR2 FQNNGV. Written as DNA, the CDR3 is TGTGCCAGCAGCTTTGGACTAGCGGGAGATGAGCAGTTCTTC. Its protein is CASSFGLAGDEQFF. The full variable domain, its missing parts supplied by reference TRBV11-2 and TRBJ2-1, is EAGVAQSPRYKIIEKRQSVAFWCNPISGHATLYWYQQILGQGPKLLIQFQNNGVVDDSQLPKDRFSAERLKGVDSTLKIQPAKLEDSAVYLCASSFGLAGDEQFFGPGTRLTVL.